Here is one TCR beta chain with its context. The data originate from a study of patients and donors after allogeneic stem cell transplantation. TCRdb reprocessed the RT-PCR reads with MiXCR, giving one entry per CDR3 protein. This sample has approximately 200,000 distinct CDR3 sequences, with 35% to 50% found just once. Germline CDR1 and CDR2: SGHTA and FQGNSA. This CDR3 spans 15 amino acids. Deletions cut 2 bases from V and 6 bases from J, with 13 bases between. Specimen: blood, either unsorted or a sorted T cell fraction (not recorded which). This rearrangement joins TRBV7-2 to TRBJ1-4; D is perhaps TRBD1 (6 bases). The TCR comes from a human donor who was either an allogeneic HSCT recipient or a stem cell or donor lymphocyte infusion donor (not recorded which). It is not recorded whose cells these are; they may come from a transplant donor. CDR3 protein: CASSLLGQGYEKLFF. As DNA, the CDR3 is TGTGCCAGCAGCTTATTAGGGCAGGGGTATGAAAAACTGTTTTTT.